A single sample is the source of the 26 T cell receptor beta chains below, sequenced in a study of blood T cell repertoires in COVID-19. Repertoires were generated with immunoSEQ multiplex PCR, while TCRdb's copy carries only in-frame clones and drops some. Of a few hundred thousand clones listed, more than 75% are singletons. Sequenced material: PBMCs or T cells enriched from blood (not recorded which). The receptors were sampled from a woman aged 40 to 50 who had recovered from COVID-19.

Remarks on this clone: Different DNA sequences within this sample yield the same CDR3. The V gene is TRBV7-2, the J gene TRBJ2-3, with D perhaps TRBD1 (6 bases). V gave up 0 bases and J gave up 3 bases, with 7 bases separating them. Germline lookup yields CDR1 SGHTA and CDR2 FQGNSA. The CDR3 is made up of 14 amino acids. The CDR3 DNA sequence: TGTGCCAGCAGCTTAGCGGGGGCTACAGATACGCAGTATTTT. It yields the protein CASSLAGATDTQYF. Looking up the rest from reference TRBV7-2 and TRBJ2-3 gives the full variable domain: GAGVSQSPSNKVTEKGKDVELRCDPISGHTALYWYRQSLGQGLEFLIYFQGNSAPDKSGLPSDRFSAERTGGSVSTLTIQRTQQEDSAVYLCASSLAGATDTQYFGPGTRLTVL.

This chain joins TRBV11-2 and TRBJ2-5; D unresolved. Germline loops: CDR1 SGHAT, CDR2 FQNNGV. This CDR3 has 14 amino acids. V lost 0 bases and J 1 base, leaving 6 bases between the germline ends. Here the CDR3 reads CASSLDLVQETQYF. The CDR3 nucleotides are TGTGCCAGCAGCTTAGATCTAGTCCAAGAGACCCAGTACTTC. The entire variable domain, with the rest obtained from reference TRBV11-2 and TRBJ2-5, is as follows: EAGVAQSPRYKIIEKRQSVAFWCNPISGHATLYWYQQILGQGPKLLIQFQNNGVVDDSQLPKDRFSAERLKGVDSTLKIQPAKLEDSAVYLCASSLDLVQETQYFGPGTRLLVL.

V is TRBV4-2 and J is TRBJ2-7; no reliable D call. V shed 3 bases and J shed 3 bases, with 12 bases lying between them. This CDR3 is built from 14 residues. Germline CDR1 is LGHNA and CDR2 is YNFKEQ. CDR3 nucleotides: TGTGCCAGCAGCCAGTCTCTAGATATCTACGAGCAGTACTTC. This encodes CASSQSLDIYEQYF.

This chain uses TRBV6-2 or TRBV6-3 with TRBJ2-7, with TRBD2 identical over 12 bases. Germline V gene data show CDR1 as MNHEY and CDR2 as SVGEGT. J was trimmed by 1 base and V by 6 bases; bases with no gene match: 7. This CDR3 is 16 amino acids long. In nucleotides, the CDR3 is TGTGCCAGCAGCGACTACGGGACTAGCGGGTCCTACGAGCAGTACTTC. Its protein product is CASSDYGTSGSYEQYF.

The CDR3 nucleotides read TGTGCCAGCAGCCTACCCCCCAGGGAAACTAATGAAAAACTGTTTTTT. Protein: CASSLPPRETNEKLFF. This chain links TRBV5-5 with TRBJ1-4, with a weak D call TRBD1 (5 bases). Germline V gene sequence: CDR1 SGHKS, CDR2 YYEKEE (reference sequence). V dropped 4 bases and J dropped 1 base, with 14 bases sitting between them. The CDR3 is made up of 16 amino acids.

This rearrangement joins TRBV5-3 to TRBJ1-5; the D gene is possibly TRBD1 (6 bases). TRBV5-3 is marked as an open reading frame, function uncertain. The V and J ends lost 3 bases and 0 bases respectively, with 16 bases between them. CDR3 size: 17 residues. The DNA for the CDR3 is TGTGCCAGAAGCTCGAAGAAGGACAGATTTAGCAATCAGCCCCAGCATTTT. This translates into CARSSKKDRFSNQPQHF.

V is TRBV12-5 and J is TRBJ2-2; D may be TRBD1 (6 bases). There are 15 residues in the CDR3. Germline CDR1 and CDR2: LGHNT and FRNRAP. Trimming took 1 base from V and 3 from J, leaving 9 bases between them. This chain's CDR3 is CASGLAGADTGELFF. For the CDR3, the DNA is TGTGCTAGTGGTTTGGCAGGGGCCGACACCGGGGAGCTGTTTTTT.

Worth noting for this clone: The germline gene is not matched at one end of the junction; a read error may be the cause. V is TRBV11-2 and J is TRBJ1-3; no clear D gene. Germline V CDR1 and CDR2: SGHAT, FQNNGV. This CDR3 contains 12 residues. CDR3 protein: CASSRTRADRDF. CDR3 DNA sequence: TGTGCCAGCAGCCGTACGCGGGCAGATCGCGATTTT.

V and J are TRBV5-1 and TRBJ1-6; TRBD1 aligns across 9 bases. V trimming: 5 bases; J trimming: 8 bases; junction bases outside the gene matches: 5. Germline CDR1 reads SGHRS; CDR2 reads YFSETQ. CDR3 length equals 14 residues. In DNA, the CDR3 is TGCGCCAGCAGGATAAGGACAGGGGATTCACCCCTCCACTTT. Translated: CASRIRTGDSPLHF.

This clone was seen a handful of times. The rearrangement uses TRBV7-9 and TRBJ1-2; 9 nucleotides line up with TRBD1. This CDR3 has 14 residues. V lost 5 bases and J lost 6; bases outside the gene matches: 7. Looked up from germline, CDR1 is SEHNR and CDR2 is FQNEAQ (reference sequence). The CDR3 region is CASSPHRGPDGYTF. Here the CDR3 DNA reads TGTGCCAGCAGCCCACACAGGGGGCCGGATGGCTACACCTTC.

A single count supports this clone. This chain links TRBV7-9 with TRBJ2-5; maybe TRBD1 (6 bases). Germline V gives CDR1 SEHNR, CDR2 FQNEAQ (reference sequence). Trimming removed 5 bases from V and 4 bases from J, with 17 bases in between. This CDR3 comprises 15 residues. DNA for the CDR3: TGTGCCAGCAGCCTCAACGCCTGGACAGCAGAGACCCAGTACTTC. This encodes CASSLNAWTAETQYF.

The chain combines TRBV19 with TRBJ1-6, with D hard to call. Germline CDR1 LNHDA, CDR2 SQIVND (reference sequence). V was cut by 2 bases and J by 4 bases, with 9 bases left in between. The CDR3 extends over 15 amino acids. As DNA, the CDR3 is TGTGCCAGTAGTATAACTCAACCGTATAATTCACCCCTCCACTTT. It is translated as CASSITQPYNSPLHF.

The chain uses TRBV5-1 and TRBJ1-5; 9 positions agree with TRBD1. V lost 4 bases, J lost 4 bases, and 9 bases stayed unmatched. The CDR3 extends over 16 amino acids. The germline V gene has CDR1 SGHRS and CDR2 YFSETQ. The CDR3 coding sequence is TGCGCCAGCAGCGAAGGGGACAGGGAAGGGAATCAGCCCCAGCATTTT. The encoded protein is CASSEGDREGNQPQHF.

The table lists this clone with a few counts. Other DNA sequences within the sample encode an identical CDR3. This rearrangement joins TRBV7-2 to TRBJ1-1, with TRBD1 as a possible D gene (6 bases). CDR3 length: 13 residues. The V end lost 4 bases, the J end lost 1 base, and 7 bases lay between the germline ends. Germline-derived CDR1 and CDR2 are SGHTA and FQGNSA. The CDR3 region is CASSSDRNTEAFF. The CDR3 nucleotides read TGTGCCAGCAGCTCGGACAGGAACACTGAAGCTTTCTTT. Full variable domain (missing parts from reference TRBV7-2 and TRBJ1-1): GAGVSQSPSNKVTEKGKDVELRCDPISGHTALYWYRQSLGQGLEFLIYFQGNSAPDKSGLPSDRFSAERTGGSVSTLTIQRTQQEDSAVYLCASSSDRNTEAFFGQGTRLTVV.

As regards this clone: Other DNA sequences in the sample encode the same CDR3. This chain links TRBV9 with TRBJ1-1; the D is unclear. CDR1 and CDR2 (germline): SGDLS, YYNGEE. The CDR3 has 12 amino acids. V was clipped by 2 bases and J by 1 base, with 3 bases between them. CDR3 DNA: TGTGCCAGCAGCGTCCAGAACACTGAAGCTTTCTTT. Its protein is CASSVQNTEAFF.

This chain connects TRBV18 to TRBJ1-1, with D possibly being TRBD1 (5 bases). Germline CDR1 is KGHSH and CDR2 is LQKENI. CDR3 length: 15 amino acids. V lost 0 bases, J lost 4 bases, and 12 bases lay in between. This CDR3 is CASSPPGQGVTEAFF. Written as DNA, the CDR3 is TGTGCCAGCTCACCACCGGGGCAAGGGGTCACTGAAGCTTTCTTT. The variable domain in full, with the rest retrieved from reference TRBV18 and TRBJ1-1, is NAGVMQNPRHLVRRRGQEARLRCSPMKGHSHVYWYRQLPEEGLKFMVYLQKENIIDESGMPKERFSAEFPKEGPSILRIQQVVRGDSAAYFCASSPPGQGVTEAFFGQGTRLTVV.

The chain uses TRBV14 and TRBJ2-1; possibly TRBD1 for D (5 bases). The V and J ends lost 4 bases and 7 bases respectively, with 11 bases between them. This CDR3 has 13 residues. Germline V CDR1 and CDR2: SGHDN, FVKESK. The DNA of the CDR3 is TGTGCCAGCAGCCGCCTAGACAGAAATGAGCAGTTCTTC. Residues: CASSRLDRNEQFF. Based on the CDR3 plus reference TRBV14 and TRBJ2-1, the full variable domain is EAGVTQFPSHSVIEKGQTVTLRCDPISGHDNLYWYRRVMGKEIKFLLHFVKESKQDESGMPNNRFLAERTGGTYSTLKVQPAELEDSGVYFCASSRLDRNEQFFGPGTRLTVL.

The chain recombines TRBV13 with TRBJ2-7; a weak D match, TRBD1 (5 bases). The CDR3 runs to 15 residues. Between the trimmed V and J ends, which lost 5 bases and 6 bases, there was a span of 20 bases. The germline CDR1 and CDR2 sequences are PRHDT and FYEKMQ (reference sequence). The CDR3, as DNA: TGTGCCAGCAGCCTCGGTGCGAACAGGTTCGGCGAGCAGTACTTC. It translates to CASSLGANRFGEQYF. The whole variable domain, filled in from reference TRBV13 and TRBJ2-7, reads AAGVIQSPRHLIKEKRETATLKCYPIPRHDTVYWYQQGPGQDPQFLISFYEKMQSDKGSIPDRFSAQQFSDYHSELNMSSLELGDSALYFCASSLGANRFGEQYFGPGTRLTVT.

The V call is TRBV6-5, the J call TRBJ2-3; 9 bases align to TRBD1. The germline gives CDR1 MNHEY, CDR2 SVGAGI. With 7 bases clipped from V and 2 bases from J, the junction kept 4 bases outside the gene matches. The CDR3 is 14 amino acids. CDR3 DNA sequence: TGTGCCAGCATTGGACAGGGGCTCACAGATACGCAGTATTTT. It is translated as CASIGQGLTDTQYF.

CDR3 protein: CASSYSTSDLSYEQYF. In DNA form, the CDR3 reads TGTGCCAGCAGTTACTCGACTAGCGACCTATCCTACGAGCAGTACTTC. This chain joins TRBV6-2 or TRBV6-3 and TRBJ2-7, with TRBD2 matching 8 bases. V lost 0 bases, J lost 1 base, and 5 bases stayed unmatched. CDR1 and CDR2 (germline): MNHEY, SVGEGT. The CDR3 has 16 amino acids.

This clone was seen just once. The V and J genes are TRBV12-3 or TRBV12-4 and TRBJ1-1, with D possibly TRBD1 on 5 matching bases. This CDR3 spans 13 amino acids. Trimming removed 7 bases at V and 0 bases at J, with 9 bases between. CDR3 sequence reads: CASTKQVNTEAFF. CDR3 bases: TGTGCCAGCACCAAACAGGTGAACACTGAAGCTTTCTTT.

J is TRBJ1-6 and V is TRBV21-1. TRBV21-1 is a pseudogene segment. This CDR3 is built from 15 residues. The CDR3 nucleotides are TGTGCCAGCAGCAAATTCCCGGGGGATAATTCACCCCTCCACTTT. It translates to CASSKFPGDNSPLHF.

The V and J genes are TRBV10-1 and TRBJ2-1, with D hard to call. V gave up 2 bases and J gave up 5 bases, with 4 bases separating them. The V gene's germline CDR1 is WNHNN and CDR2 SYGVQD (reference sequence). The CDR3 contains 12 residues. The CDR3 sequence: CASSEQNNEQFF. The CDR3 region has the DNA TGCGCCAGCAGTGAGCAGAACAATGAGCAGTTCTTC.

This rearrangement joins TRBV6-1 to TRBJ1-2; D gene unclear. Germline CDR1 is MNHNS and CDR2 is SASEGT. The CDR3 totals 13 residues. Deletions cut 4 bases from V and 5 bases from J, with 11 bases between. The chain's CDR3 is CASSGAGGYGYTF. DNA of the CDR3: TGTGCCAGCAGTGGAGCCGGCGGGTATGGCTACACCTTC.

This chain joins TRBV6-5 and TRBJ1-3; TRBD1 aligns across 8 bases. There are 15 residues in the CDR3. Germline trimming cut 8 bases from V and 4 bases from J; bases unmatched to any gene: 10. CDR1 is MNHEY, CDR2 SVGAGI, per germline. CDR3 loop: CASQPSGGLGNTIYF. Written as DNA, the CDR3 is TGTGCCAGCCAACCCTCAGGGGGCTTGGGAAACACCATATATTTT.

CDR3 amino acids: CASSLATHEQYF. CDR3 coding DNA: TGTGCCAGCAGCTTGGCCACCCACGAGCAGTACTTC. The rearrangement joins TRBV28 to TRBJ2-7; D gene ambiguous. This CDR3 region has 12 residues. Between the trimmed V and J ends, which lost 6 bases and 5 bases, there was a span of 11 bases. Germline CDR1 reads MDHEN; CDR2 reads SYDVKM.